The present entry profiles one T cell receptor beta chain with its context. As originally analysed: It was from reference gene primer amplification that nucleated cell counts were estimated. Libraries were prepared by immunoSEQ multiplex PCR; TCRdb keeps only in-frame clonotypes and omits some of them. V and J calls and clone size follow that table, whereas D and trimming were derived from the DNA. The sample has almost 350,000 clones, approximately 89% seen once. The source of the sample is a study of blood T cell repertoires in COVID-19. CDR1 and CDR2 from the germline V gene are MNHNS and SASEGT. V dropped 2 bases and J dropped 2 bases, with 9 bases sitting between them. This CDR3 is built from 14 residues.

Input material: peripheral blood. The source is a woman aged 55-69 years with COVID-19, enrolled during active disease. The chain recombines TRBV6-1 with TRBJ1-1; a possible D gene is TRBD1 (6 bases). The CDR3, as DNA: TGTGCCAGCAGTGAAAGACAGGCCAACACTGAAGCTTTCTTT. Translation: CASSERQANTEAFF.